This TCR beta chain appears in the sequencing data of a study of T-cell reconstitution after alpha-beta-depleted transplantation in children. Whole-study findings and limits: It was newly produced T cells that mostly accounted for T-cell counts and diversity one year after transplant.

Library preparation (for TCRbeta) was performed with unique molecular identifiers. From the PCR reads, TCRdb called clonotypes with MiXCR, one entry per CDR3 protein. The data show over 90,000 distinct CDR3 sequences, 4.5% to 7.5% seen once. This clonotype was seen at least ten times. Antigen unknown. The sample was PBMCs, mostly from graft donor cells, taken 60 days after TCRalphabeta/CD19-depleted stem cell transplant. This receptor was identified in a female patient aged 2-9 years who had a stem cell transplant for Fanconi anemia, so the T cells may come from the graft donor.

The chain's CDR3 is CASSLAGDLQETQYF. In nucleotides, the CDR3 is TGTGCCAGCAGCTTAGCGGGGGACCTCCAAGAGACCCAGTACTTC. The gene calls are TRBV7-2 and TRBJ2-5, with D perhaps being TRBD1 or TRBD2 (5 bases each). The CDR3 spans 15 residues. The V gene lost 0 bases and the J gene lost 1 base, with 9 bases spanning the gap. CDR1 SGHTA and CDR2 FQGNSA come from the germline V gene.